This T cell receptor beta chain was sequenced during a study of blood T cells in healthy people across ages. Study-level findings and limits: Older age went with lower TCR beta diversity per million T cells, in a roughly linear way.

The germline V gene encodes CDR1 KGHSH and CDR2 LQKENI. This CDR3 is built from 14 residues. The V and J ends lost 8 bases and 2 bases, in that order; junction bases with no gene match: 9. A sample-barcoded 5' primer and a J-beta primer mix were used in a second PCR of roughly 7 to 12 cycles. Via MiXCR, TCRdb re-called the 5' RACE reads, giving one row per CDR3 protein. Of approximately 810,000 distinct CDR3 sequences in the sample, 29% were seen once. There were healthy Caucasian individuals from Russia, aged about 6 to 90, serving as donors. Concerning this clonotype: Its specificity is unknown.

The sample was blood. This TCR derives from a woman older than 75 in good health. V usage is TRBV18 and J usage is TRBJ2-7; 7 positions agree with TRBD1. The CDR3 DNA follows: TGTGCCAGCAGGAAGGGGGCAACAACCTACGAGCAGTACTTC. Its protein product is CASRKGATTYEQYF.